The 15 T cell receptor beta chains reported below all come from one sample, sequenced in a study of shared clonotypes between healthy human individuals. TCRdb's copy holds only in-frame clones and misses some; the assay was immunoSEQ multiplex PCR. The data hold about 460,000 clones, with approximately 71% observed a single time. Sequencing was done on a sample of PBMCs. The receptor set was obtained from a woman aged 40 to 55 in good health. Some clones in this sample may be carry-over from other donors' samples.

The genes are TRBV7-2 and TRBJ1-5, with 9 bases matching TRBD1. Germline V lookup: CDR1 SGHTA, CDR2 FQGNSA. This CDR3 has 15 amino acids. Losses at the gene ends were 5 bases for V and 6 bases for J; bases not matched to a gene: 8. The DNA for the CDR3 is TGTGCCAGCAGCCCCGGACAGGGGATGGGTCAGCCCCAGCATTTT. This gives the protein CASSPGQGMGQPQHF.

The chain links TRBV28 to TRBJ1-2; possible D gene TRBD1, 5 bases. CDR3 length equals 13 residues. CDR1 and CDR2 from the germline V gene are MDHEN and SYDVKM. Trimming cost V 4 bases and J 7 bases, with 13 bases left between them. The CDR3 reads CASSSTVKSGYTF. In DNA, the CDR3 is TGTGCCAGCAGTTCGACAGTTAAGAGTGGCTACACCTTC.

The V call is TRBV9, the J call TRBJ1-2, with TRBD1 matching over 9 bases. CDR3 size: 16 residues. The V gene's germline CDR1 is SGDLS and CDR2 YYNGEE. Trimming removed 4 bases from V and 3 bases from J; junction bases left unmatched: 10. This CDR3 reads CASSTGTGLPDYGYTF. The CDR3, as DNA: TGTGCCAGCAGCACCGGGACAGGGCTCCCCGACTATGGCTACACCTTC. The variable domain in full, completed from reference TRBV9 and TRBJ1-2, reads DSGVTQTPKHLITATGQRVTLRCSPRSGDLSVYWYQQSLDQGLQFLIQYYNGEERAKGNILERFSAQQFPDLHSELNLSSLELGDSALYFCASSTGTGLPDYGYTFGSGTRLTVV.

CDR3 DNA sequence: TGTGCCACAAGCCGGGACAGCCAGTCACCCCTCCACTTT. Its protein product is CATSRDSQSPLHF. The genes are TRBV2 and TRBJ1-6; TRBD1 agrees at 7 bases. This CDR3 spans 13 amino acids. The trim removed 10 bases at V and 10 bases at J, leaving 10 bases unmatched. Germline loops: CDR1 SNHLY, CDR2 FYNNEI.

J is TRBJ2-7 and V is TRBV28; D unresolved. The CDR3 sequence is 12 residues long. CDR1 MDHEN and CDR2 SYDVKM come from the germline V gene. With 8 bases removed from V and 0 bases from J, the gap between germline ends came to 8 bases. CDR3 sequence (DNA): TGTGCCAGCGTGGGCAGCTCCTACGAGCAGTACTTC. This encodes CASVGSSYEQYF. The whole variable domain, remainder taken from reference TRBV28 and TRBJ2-7, is DVKVTQSSRYLVKRTGEKVFLECVQDMDHENMFWYRQDPGLGLRLIYFSYDVKMKEKGDIPEGYSVSREKKERFSLILESASTNQTSMYLCASVGSSYEQYFGPGTRLTVT.

The genes are TRBV7-3 and TRBJ2-1; the D gene is possibly TRBD2 (5 bases). V lost 1 base, J lost 7 bases, and 11 bases lay in between. Germline CDR1 and CDR2: SGHTA and FQGTGA. The CDR3 is made up of 14 amino acids. The CDR3 spells CASSLSGGGNEQFF. In DNA form, the CDR3 reads TGTGCCAGCAGCTTAAGCGGAGGAGGTAATGAGCAGTTCTTC.

Concerning this clone itself: A much more abundant neighbour one base away suggests this may be a read error. The rearrangement uses TRBV18 and TRBJ1-4, with a possible D match to TRBD1 (6 bases). Germline CDR1 reads KGHSH; CDR2 reads LQKENI. This CDR3 comprises 16 residues. V lost 2 bases and J lost 8, with 18 bases in between. The CDR3 nucleotides are TGTGCCAGCTCACCAAGTAGGACAGTTGGGAAGGAAAAACTGTTTTTT. Translating it yields CASSPSRTVGKEKLFF.

The chain couples TRBV6-1 to TRBJ2-7; 8 bases line up with TRBD2. The germline gives CDR1 MNHNS, CDR2 SASEGT. Germline trimming cut 9 bases from V and 0 bases from J; bases unmatched to any gene: 7. The CDR3 length is 14 residues. Here the CDR3 DNA reads TGTGCCAGTTCCCGGGGACTAGGCTCCTACGAGCAGTACTTC. Encoded protein: CASSRGLGSYEQYF.

This clone appeared once. This chain joins TRBV7-8 and TRBJ1-1; perhaps TRBD1 as D (5 bases). Germline CDR1 reads SGHVS; CDR2 reads FQNEAQ. Trimming shortened V by 5 bases and J by 3 bases, and 19 bases separated the two germline ends. The CDR3 spans 16 residues. In nucleotides, the CDR3 is TGTGCCAGCAGCCCCACCGGTAATCTGGGGGACACTGAAGCTTTCTTT. Translated, it gives CASSPTGNLGDTEAFF.

The chain couples TRBV7-2 to TRBJ2-7, with TRBD2 matching 12 bases. The CDR3 extends over 13 amino acids. Trimming at V came to 6 bases and at J to 5 bases, leaving 2 bases not matched to a gene. Germline lookup yields CDR1 SGHTA and CDR2 FQGNSA. This CDR3 is CASRRLAGDEQYF. The CDR3 bases are TGTGCCAGCAGGAGACTAGCGGGGGACGAGCAGTACTTC.

The rearrangement links TRBV19 to TRBJ1-5, with a possible D match to TRBD1 (5 bases). This CDR3 contains 15 residues. The V end lost 3 bases, the J end lost 2 bases, and 11 bases lay between the germline ends. Germline V gene data show CDR1 as LNHDA and CDR2 as SQIVND (reference sequence). The CDR3 sequence: CASSIEGSRNQPQHF. CDR3 DNA sequence: TGTGCCAGTAGTATCGAGGGGTCCCGCAATCAGCCCCAGCATTTT.

This chain links TRBV6-1 with TRBJ2-3; 7 bases align to TRBD2. J was trimmed by 0 bases and V by 2 bases; bases with no gene match: 5. Germline V CDR1 and CDR2: MNHNS, SASEGT. CDR3 length: 16 residues. In DNA form, the CDR3 reads TGTGCCAGCAGTGAACGGGTGGGAGGGAGCACAGATACGCAGTATTTT. Translating gives CASSERVGGSTDTQYF.

The chain carries TRBV2 and TRBJ1-1; D not certain. V lost 3 bases, J lost 2 bases, and 4 bases lay in between. Per the germline V gene, CDR1 is SNHLY and CDR2 is FYNNEI. This CDR3 has 12 residues. CDR3 protein: CASSEGNTEAFF. The CDR3 DNA follows: TGTGCCAGCAGTGAGGGTAACACTGAAGCTTTCTTT.

Of note for this clone: Distinct nucleotide sequences in the sample also encode this CDR3. The chain carries TRBV5-6 and TRBJ1-1; D ambiguous. Trimming shortened V by 0 bases and J by 5 bases, and 8 bases separated the two germline ends. CDR1 and CDR2 from the germline V gene are SGHDT and YYEEEE. There are 13 residues in the CDR3. In DNA form, the CDR3 reads TGTGCCAGCAGCTTGGCATGGGGAACTGAAGCTTTCTTT. Translation: CASSLAWGTEAFF.

The CDR3 DNA is TGTGCCAGCAGCAAAGGGACAGGGAATGGCTACACCTTC. It specifies CASSKGTGNGYTF. The chain employs TRBV21-1 and TRBJ1-2; the D call in the table, TRBD1, was not verified against the DNA. TRBV21-1 is annotated as a pseudogene. The CDR3 has 13 amino acids.